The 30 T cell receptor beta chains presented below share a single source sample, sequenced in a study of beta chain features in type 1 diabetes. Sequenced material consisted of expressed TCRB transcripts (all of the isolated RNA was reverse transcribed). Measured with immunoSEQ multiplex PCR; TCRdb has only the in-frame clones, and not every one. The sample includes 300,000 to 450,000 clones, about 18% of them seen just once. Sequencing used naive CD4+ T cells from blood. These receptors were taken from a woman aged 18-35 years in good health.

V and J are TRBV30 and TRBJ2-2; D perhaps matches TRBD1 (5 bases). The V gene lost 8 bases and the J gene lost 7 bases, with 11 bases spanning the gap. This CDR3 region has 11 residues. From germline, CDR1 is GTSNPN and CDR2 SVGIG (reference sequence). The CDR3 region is CARDSNGELFF. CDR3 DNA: TGTGCCAGAGACAGCAACGGGGAGCTGTTTTTT.

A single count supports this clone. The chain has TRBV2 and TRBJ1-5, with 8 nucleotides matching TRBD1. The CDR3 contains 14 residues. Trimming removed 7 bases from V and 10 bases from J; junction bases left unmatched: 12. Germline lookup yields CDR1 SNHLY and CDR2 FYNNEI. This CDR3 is CASTLDRGGGPQHF. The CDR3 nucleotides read TGTGCCAGCACCCTTGACAGGGGAGGAGGACCCCAGCATTTT.

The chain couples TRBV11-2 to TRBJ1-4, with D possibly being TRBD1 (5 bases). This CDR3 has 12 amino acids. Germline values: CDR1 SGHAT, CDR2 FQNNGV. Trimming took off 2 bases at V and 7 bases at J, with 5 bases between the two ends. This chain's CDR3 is CASSLQGEKLFF. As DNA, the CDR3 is TGTGCCAGCAGCTTACAGGGTGAAAAACTGTTTTTT.

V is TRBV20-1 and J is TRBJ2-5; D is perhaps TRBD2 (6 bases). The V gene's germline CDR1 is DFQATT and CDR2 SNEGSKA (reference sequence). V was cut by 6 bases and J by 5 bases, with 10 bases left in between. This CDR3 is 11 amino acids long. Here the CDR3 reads CSAEGMETQYF. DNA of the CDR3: TGCAGTGCGGAGGGGATGGAGACCCAGTACTTC.

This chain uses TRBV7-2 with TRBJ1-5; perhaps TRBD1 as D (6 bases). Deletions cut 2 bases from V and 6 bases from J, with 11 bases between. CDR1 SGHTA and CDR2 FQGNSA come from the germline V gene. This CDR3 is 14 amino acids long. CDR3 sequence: CASSLWTDPQPQHF. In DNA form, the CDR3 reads TGTGCCAGCAGCTTATGGACAGACCCTCAGCCCCAGCATTTT.

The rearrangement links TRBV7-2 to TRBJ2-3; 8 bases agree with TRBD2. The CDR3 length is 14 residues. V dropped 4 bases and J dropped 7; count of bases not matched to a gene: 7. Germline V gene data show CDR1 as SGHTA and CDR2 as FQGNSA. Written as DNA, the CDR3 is TGTGCCAGCAGCTCCCGGGGGGGCGGTAATACGCAGTATTTT. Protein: CASSSRGGGNTQYF. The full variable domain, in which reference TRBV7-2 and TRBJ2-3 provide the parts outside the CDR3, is GAGVSQSPSNKVTEKGKDVELRCDPISGHTALYWYRQSLGQGLEFLIYFQGNSAPDKSGLPSDRFSAERTGGSVSTLTIQRTQQEDSAVYLCASSSRGGGNTQYFGPGTRLTVL.

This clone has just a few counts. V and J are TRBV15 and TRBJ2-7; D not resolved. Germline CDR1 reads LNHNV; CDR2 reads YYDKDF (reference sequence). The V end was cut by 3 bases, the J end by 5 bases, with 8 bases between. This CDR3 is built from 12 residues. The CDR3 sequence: CATSSPLNEQYF. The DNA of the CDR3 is TGTGCCACCAGCAGCCCCTTAAACGAGCAGTACTTC.

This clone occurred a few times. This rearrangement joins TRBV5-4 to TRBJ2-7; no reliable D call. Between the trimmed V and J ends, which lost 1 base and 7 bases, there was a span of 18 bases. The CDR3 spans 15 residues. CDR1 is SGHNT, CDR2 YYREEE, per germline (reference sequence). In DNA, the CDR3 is TGTGCCAGCAGCTTGTTGGTCAGCTCTCCCAGGGAGCAGTACTTC. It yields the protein CASSLLVSSPREQYF.

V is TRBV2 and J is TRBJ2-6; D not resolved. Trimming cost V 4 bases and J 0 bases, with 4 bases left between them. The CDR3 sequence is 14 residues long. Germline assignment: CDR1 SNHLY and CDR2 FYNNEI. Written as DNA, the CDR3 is TGTGCCAGCAGTGCTCTCTCTGGGGCCAACGTCCTGACTTTC. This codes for CASSALSGANVLTF.

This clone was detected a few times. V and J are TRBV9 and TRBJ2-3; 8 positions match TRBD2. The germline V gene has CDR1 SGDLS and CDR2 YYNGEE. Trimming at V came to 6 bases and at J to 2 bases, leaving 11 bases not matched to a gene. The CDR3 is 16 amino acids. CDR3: CASTTPRGGNTDTQYF. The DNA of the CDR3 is TGTGCCAGCACCACCCCCCGGGGGGGGAACACAGATACGCAGTATTTT. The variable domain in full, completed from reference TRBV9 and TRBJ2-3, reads DSGVTQTPKHLITATGQRVTLRCSPRSGDLSVYWYQQSLDQGLQFLIQYYNGEERAKGNILERFSAQQFPDLHSELNLSSLELGDSALYFCASTTPRGGNTDTQYFGPGTRLTVL.

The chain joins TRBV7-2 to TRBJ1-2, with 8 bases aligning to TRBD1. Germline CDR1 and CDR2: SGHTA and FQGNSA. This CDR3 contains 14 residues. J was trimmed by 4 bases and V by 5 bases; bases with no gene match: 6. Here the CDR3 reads CASSPRTGRYGYTF. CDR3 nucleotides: TGTGCCAGCAGCCCCCGGACAGGGCGCTATGGCTACACCTTC. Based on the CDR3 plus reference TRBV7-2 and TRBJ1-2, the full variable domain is GAGVSQSPSNKVTEKGKDVELRCDPISGHTALYWYRQSLGQGLEFLIYFQGNSAPDKSGLPSDRFSAERTGGSVSTLTIQRTQQEDSAVYLCASSPRTGRYGYTFGSGTRLTVV.

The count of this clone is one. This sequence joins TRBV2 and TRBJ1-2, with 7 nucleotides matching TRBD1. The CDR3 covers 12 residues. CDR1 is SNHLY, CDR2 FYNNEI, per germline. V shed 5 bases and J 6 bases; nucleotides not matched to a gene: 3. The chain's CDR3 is CASSQDRDGYTF. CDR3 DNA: TGTGCCAGCAGTCAAGACAGGGATGGCTACACCTTC.

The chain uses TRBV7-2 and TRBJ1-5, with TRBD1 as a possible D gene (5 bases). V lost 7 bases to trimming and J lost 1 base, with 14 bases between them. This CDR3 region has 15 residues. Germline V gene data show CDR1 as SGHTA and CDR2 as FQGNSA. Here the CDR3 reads CASNQGKGSNQPQHF. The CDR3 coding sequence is TGTGCCAGCAACCAGGGAAAGGGGAGCAATCAGCCCCAGCATTTT.

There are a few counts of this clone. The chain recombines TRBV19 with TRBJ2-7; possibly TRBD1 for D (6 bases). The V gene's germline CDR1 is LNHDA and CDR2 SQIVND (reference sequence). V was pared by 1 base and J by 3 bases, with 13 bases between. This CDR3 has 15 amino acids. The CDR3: CASSIAGERRYEQYF. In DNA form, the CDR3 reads TGTGCCAGTAGTATAGCAGGGGAGAGGCGCTACGAGCAGTACTTC.

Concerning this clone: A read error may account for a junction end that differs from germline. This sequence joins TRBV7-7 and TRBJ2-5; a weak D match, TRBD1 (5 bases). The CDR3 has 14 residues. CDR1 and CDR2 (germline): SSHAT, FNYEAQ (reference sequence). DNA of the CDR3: TGTGCTAGCAGCTTAGTTGACAGCCAAGAGACCCAGTACTTC. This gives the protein CASSLVDSQETQYF. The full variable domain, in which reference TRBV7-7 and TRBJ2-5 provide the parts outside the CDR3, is GAGVSQSPRYKVTKRGQDVTLRCDPISSHATLYWYQQALGQGPEFLTYFNYEAQPDKSGLPSDRFSAERPEGSISTLTIQRTEQRDSAMYRCASSLVDSQETQYFGPGTRLLVL.

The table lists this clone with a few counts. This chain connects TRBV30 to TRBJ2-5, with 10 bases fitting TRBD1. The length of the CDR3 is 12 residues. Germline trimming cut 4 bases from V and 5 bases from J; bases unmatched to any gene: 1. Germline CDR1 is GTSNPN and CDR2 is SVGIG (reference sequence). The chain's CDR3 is CAWMTGGETQYF. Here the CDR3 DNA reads TGTGCCTGGATGACAGGGGGCGAGACCCAGTACTTC.

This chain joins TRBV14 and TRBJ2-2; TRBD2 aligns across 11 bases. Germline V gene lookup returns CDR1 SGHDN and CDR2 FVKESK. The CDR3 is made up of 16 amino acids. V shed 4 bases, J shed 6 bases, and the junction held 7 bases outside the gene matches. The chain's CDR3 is CASSPIAGGPSGELFF. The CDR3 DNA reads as TGTGCCAGCAGCCCTATAGCGGGAGGGCCCTCCGGGGAGCTGTTTTTT.

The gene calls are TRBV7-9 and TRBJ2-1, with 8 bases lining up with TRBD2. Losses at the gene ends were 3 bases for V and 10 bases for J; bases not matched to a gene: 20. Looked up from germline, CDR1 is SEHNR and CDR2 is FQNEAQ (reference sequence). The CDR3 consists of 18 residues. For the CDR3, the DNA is TGTGCCAGCAGCTTTACTGTCGCTGAGACTAGCGCTCTACGGGAGCAGTTCTTC. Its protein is CASSFTVAETSALREQFF. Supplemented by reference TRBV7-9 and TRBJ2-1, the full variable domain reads DTGVSQNPRHKITKRGQNVTFRCDPISEHNRLYWYRQTLGQGPEFLTYFQNEAQLEKSRLLSDRFSAERPKGSFSTLEIQRTEQGDSAMYLCASSFTVAETSALREQFFGPGTRLTVL.

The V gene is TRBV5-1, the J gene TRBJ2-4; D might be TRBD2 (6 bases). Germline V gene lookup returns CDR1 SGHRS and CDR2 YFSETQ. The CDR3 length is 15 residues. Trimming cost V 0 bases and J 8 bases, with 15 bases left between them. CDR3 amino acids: CASSLVPGGADIQYF. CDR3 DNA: TGCGCCAGCAGCTTGGTTCCGGGCGGGGCGGACATTCAGTACTTC.

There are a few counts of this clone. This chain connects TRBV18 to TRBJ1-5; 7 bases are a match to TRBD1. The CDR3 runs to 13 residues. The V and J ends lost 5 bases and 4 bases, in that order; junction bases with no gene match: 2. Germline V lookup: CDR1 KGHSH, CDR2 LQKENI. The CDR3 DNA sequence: TGTGCCAGCTCATCACAGGGGAATCAGCCCCAGCATTTT. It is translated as CASSSQGNQPQHF.

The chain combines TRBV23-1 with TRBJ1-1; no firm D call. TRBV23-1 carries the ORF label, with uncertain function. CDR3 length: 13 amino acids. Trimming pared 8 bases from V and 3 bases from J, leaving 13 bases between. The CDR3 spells CASRRLSDTEAFF. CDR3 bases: TGCGCCAGCCGCAGACTTTCCGACACTGAAGCTTTCTTT.

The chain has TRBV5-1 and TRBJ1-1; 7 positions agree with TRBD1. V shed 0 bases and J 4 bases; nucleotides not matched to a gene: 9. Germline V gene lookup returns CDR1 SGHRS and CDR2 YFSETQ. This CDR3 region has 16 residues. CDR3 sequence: CASSLALGQEGTEAFF. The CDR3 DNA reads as TGCGCCAGCAGCTTGGCTCTAGGACAGGAGGGCACTGAAGCTTTCTTT.

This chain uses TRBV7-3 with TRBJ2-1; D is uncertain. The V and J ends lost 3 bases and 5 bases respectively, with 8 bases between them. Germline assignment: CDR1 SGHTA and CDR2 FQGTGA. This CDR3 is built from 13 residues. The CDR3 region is CASSFGVNNEQFF. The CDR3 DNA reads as TGTGCCAGCAGCTTTGGAGTGAACAATGAGCAGTTCTTC.

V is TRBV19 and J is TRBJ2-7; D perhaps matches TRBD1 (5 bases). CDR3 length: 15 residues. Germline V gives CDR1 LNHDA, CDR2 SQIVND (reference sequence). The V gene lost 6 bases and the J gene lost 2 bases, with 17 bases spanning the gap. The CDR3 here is CASRPTDTYTYEQYF. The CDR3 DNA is TGTGCCAGTAGACCGACAGACACCTACACCTACGAGCAGTACTTC.

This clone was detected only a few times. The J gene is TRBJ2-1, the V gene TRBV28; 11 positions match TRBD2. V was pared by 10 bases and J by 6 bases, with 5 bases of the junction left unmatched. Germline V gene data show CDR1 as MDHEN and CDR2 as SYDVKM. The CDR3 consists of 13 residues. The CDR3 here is CATTSGGFNEQFF. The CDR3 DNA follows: TGTGCCACTACTAGCGGGGGCTTCAATGAGCAGTTCTTC.

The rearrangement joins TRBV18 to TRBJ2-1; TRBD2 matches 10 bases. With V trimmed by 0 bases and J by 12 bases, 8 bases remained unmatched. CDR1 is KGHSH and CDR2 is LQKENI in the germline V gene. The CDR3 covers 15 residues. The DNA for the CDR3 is TGTGCCAGCTCACCACCGGCTAGCGGGAGAATCGGGCAGTTCTTC. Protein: CASSPPASGRIGQFF. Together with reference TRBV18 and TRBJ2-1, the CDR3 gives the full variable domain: NAGVMQNPRHLVRRRGQEARLRCSPMKGHSHVYWYRQLPEEGLKFMVYLQKENIIDESGMPKERFSAEFPKEGPSILRIQQVVRGDSAAYFCASSPPASGRIGQFFGPGTRLTVL.

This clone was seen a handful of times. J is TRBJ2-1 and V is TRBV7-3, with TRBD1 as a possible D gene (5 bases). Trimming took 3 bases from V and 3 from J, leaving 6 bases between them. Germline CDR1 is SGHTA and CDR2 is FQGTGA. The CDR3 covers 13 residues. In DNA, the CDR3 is TGTGCCAGCAGCTTGACAGACTACAATGAGCAGTTCTTC. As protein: CASSLTDYNEQFF.

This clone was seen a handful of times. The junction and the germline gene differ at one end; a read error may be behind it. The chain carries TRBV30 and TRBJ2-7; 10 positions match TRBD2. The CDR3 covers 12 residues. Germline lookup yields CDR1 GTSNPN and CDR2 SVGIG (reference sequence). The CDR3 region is CAWSVEAGGPCF. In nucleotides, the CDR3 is TGTGCCTGGAGTGTAGAAGCGGGAGGGCCGTGCTTC.

CDR3 residues: CASSPPNGPGRAEAFF. CDR3 nucleotides: TGTGCCAGCTCACCACCGAATGGCCCCGGGAGGGCTGAAGCTTTCTTT. The chain employs TRBV18 and TRBJ1-1; D not certain. Germline CDR1 and CDR2: KGHSH and LQKENI. V dropped 0 bases and J dropped 6 bases, with 17 bases sitting between them. The CDR3 covers 16 residues.

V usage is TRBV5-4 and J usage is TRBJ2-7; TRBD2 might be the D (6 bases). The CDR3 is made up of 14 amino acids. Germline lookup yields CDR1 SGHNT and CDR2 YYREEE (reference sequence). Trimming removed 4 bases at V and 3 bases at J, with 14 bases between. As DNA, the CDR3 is TGTGCCAGCAGCCGTGCGGGACTCGTCTACGAGCAGTACTTC. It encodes CASSRAGLVYEQYF.